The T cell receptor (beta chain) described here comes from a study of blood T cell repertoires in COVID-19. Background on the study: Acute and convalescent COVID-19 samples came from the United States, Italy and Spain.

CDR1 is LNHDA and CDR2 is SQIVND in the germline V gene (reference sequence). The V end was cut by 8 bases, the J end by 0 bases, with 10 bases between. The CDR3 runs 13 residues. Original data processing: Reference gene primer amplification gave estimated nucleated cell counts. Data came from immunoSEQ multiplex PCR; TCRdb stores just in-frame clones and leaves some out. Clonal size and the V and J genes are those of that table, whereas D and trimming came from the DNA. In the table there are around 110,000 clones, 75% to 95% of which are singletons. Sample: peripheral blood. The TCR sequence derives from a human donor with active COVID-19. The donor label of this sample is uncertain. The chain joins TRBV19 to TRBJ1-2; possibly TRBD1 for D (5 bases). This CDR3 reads CASDSNTNYGYTF. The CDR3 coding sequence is TGTGCCAGTGACAGCAACACTAACTATGGCTACACCTTC.